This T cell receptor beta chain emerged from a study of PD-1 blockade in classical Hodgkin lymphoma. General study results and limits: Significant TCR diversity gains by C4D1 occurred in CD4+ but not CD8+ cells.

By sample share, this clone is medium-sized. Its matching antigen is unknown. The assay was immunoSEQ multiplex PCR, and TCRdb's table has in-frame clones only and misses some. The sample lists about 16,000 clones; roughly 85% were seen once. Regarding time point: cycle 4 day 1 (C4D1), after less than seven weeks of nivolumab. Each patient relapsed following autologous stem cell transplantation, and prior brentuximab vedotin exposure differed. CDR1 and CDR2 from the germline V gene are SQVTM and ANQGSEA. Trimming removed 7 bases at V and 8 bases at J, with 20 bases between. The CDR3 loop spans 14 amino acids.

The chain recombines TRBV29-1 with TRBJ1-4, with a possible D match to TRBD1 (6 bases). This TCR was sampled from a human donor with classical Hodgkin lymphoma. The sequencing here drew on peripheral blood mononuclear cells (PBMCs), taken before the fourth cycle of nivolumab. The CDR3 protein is CSAPGGGQGEKLFF. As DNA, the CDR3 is TGCAGCGCCCCTGGGGGGGGACAAGGCGAAAAACTGTTTTTT. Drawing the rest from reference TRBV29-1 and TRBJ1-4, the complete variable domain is SAVISQKPSRDICQRGTSLTIQCQVDSQVTMMFWYRQQPGQSLTLIATANQGSEATYESGFVIDKFPISRPNLTFSTLTVSNMSPEDSSIYLCSAPGGGQGEKLFFGSGTQLSVL.